The 5 T cell receptor beta chains below all came from one sample that was sequenced in a study of CD8 T cells in ankylosing spondylitis. MiXCR was run by TCRdb on the 5' RACE reads, yielding one entry per CDR3 protein. The sample yields fewer than 250,000 distinct CDR3 sequences, about 11% seen once. Sequenced material: blood, either unsorted or a sorted T cell fraction (not recorded which). These receptors were obtained from a male donor with ankylosing spondylitis or in good health (not recorded which).

This clonotype came up a few times. This chain joins TRBV12-3 or TRBV12-4 and TRBJ2-1; 12 bases map to TRBD2. V was pared by 4 bases and J by 4 bases, with 8 bases of the junction left unmatched. The CDR3 consists of 17 residues. CDR3 sequence: CASSSTSGSIPYNEQFF. In DNA, the CDR3 is TGTGCCAGCAGTTCGACTAGCGGGAGTATTCCTTACAATGAGCAGTTCTTC.

The chain joins TRBV7-9 to TRBJ2-2; 12 nucleotides line up with TRBD1. CDR1 and CDR2 from the germline V gene are SEHNR and FQNEAQ (reference sequence). The ends lost 3 bases at V and 5 bases at J; junction bases unmatched: 4. The CDR3 totals 16 residues. The CDR3 nucleotides read TGTGCCAGCAGCTTGCTGGGACAGGGGGCGACCGGGGAGCTGTTTTTT. It is translated as CASSLLGQGATGELFF.

Details on this clonotype: This may stem from a read error, because a much larger clone lies one nucleotide away. The chain links TRBV5-1 to TRBJ2-3; TRBD2 matches 11 bases. Per the germline V gene, CDR1 is SGHRS and CDR2 is YFSETQ. V shed 1 base, J shed 4 bases, and the junction held 2 bases outside the gene matches. The CDR3 runs 15 residues. The CDR3 DNA sequence: TGCGCCAGCAGCTTGACTAGCGGGAGCCCAGATACGCAGTATTTT. Amino acids: CASSLTSGSPDTQYF.

This clonotype was recorded at least ten times. This chain connects TRBV12-3 or TRBV12-4 to TRBJ2-3, with D perhaps TRBD1 (5 bases). V was clipped by 7 bases and J by 3 bases, with 14 bases between them. The CDR3 has 14 residues. DNA for the CDR3: TGTGCCAGCACCCTTTTTAGGGGAACAGATACGCAGTATTTT. Amino acid sequence: CASTLFRGTDTQYF.

At least ten counts were recorded for this clonotype. The chain has TRBV29-1 and TRBJ1-1, with 8 bases identical to TRBD1. CDR1 and CDR2 from the germline V gene are SQVTM and ANQGSEA. Trimming removed 3 bases from V and 5 bases from J; junction bases left unmatched: 8. CDR3 length: 14 amino acids. CDR3 nucleotides: TGCAGCGTTGACGTGCAGGGGGCTTGGACTGAAGCTTTCTTT. Residues: CSVDVQGAWTEAFF.